This record concerns one T cell receptor beta chain sequence. The record originates from a study of T cell responses to AZD1222 COVID-19 vaccine. This CDR3 spans 14 amino acids. Looked up from germline, CDR1 is SGHTA and CDR2 is FQGNSA. V trimming: 7 bases; J trimming: 6 bases; junction bases outside the gene matches: 7. Libraries were prepared by immunoSEQ multiplex PCR; TCRdb keeps only in-frame clonotypes and omits some of them. The data contain some 120,000 clones, around nine tenths of them singletons. This sequence joins TRBV7-2 and TRBJ2-1; 9 bases map to TRBD2. The sample in question was peripheral blood, obtained on day 0 of AZD1222 vaccination. This TCR came from an adult in good health. In DNA, the CDR3 is TGTGCCAGCAAACTTAGCGGGAGTGGCAATGAGCAGTTCTTC. Encoded protein: CASKLSGSGNEQFF.